This T cell receptor beta chain came from a study of blood T cell repertoires in COVID-19. Profiling relied on immunoSEQ multiplex PCR, and the TCRdb table lists in-frame clones only, not all of them. The repertoire holds fewer than 350,000 clones, with roughly 86% as singletons. Material: peripheral blood. The clonotype comes from a man between 25 and 39 years old with COVID-19, enrolled during active disease.

The CDR3 coding sequence is TGTGCCAGCAGCTTGGTTGGATTGACAGGACAGAATGAAAAACTGTTTTTT. This translates into CASSLVGLTGQNEKLFF. The V and J genes are TRBV5-6 and TRBJ1-4; the D gene is possibly TRBD1 (6 bases). This CDR3 is built from 17 residues. From germline, CDR1 is SGHDT and CDR2 YYEEEE. V was pared by 0 bases and J by 5 bases, with 17 bases between. Variable domain in full (rest from reference TRBV5-6 and TRBJ1-4): DAGVTQSPTHLIKTRGQQVTLRCSPKSGHDTVSWYQQALGQGPQFIFQYYEEEERQRGNFPDRFSGHQFPNYSSELNVNALLLGDSALYLCASSLVGLTGQNEKLFFGSGTQLSVL.